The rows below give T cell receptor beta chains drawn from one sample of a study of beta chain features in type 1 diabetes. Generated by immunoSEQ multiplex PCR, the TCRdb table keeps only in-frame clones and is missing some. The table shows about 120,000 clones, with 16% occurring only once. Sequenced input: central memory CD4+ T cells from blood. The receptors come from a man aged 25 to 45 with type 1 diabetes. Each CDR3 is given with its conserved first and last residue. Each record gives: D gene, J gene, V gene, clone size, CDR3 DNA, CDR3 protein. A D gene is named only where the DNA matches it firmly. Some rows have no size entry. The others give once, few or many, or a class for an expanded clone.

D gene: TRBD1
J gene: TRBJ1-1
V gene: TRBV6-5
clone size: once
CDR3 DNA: TGTGCCAGCAGTATCTACCGGGACAGGGGTGAAGCTTTCTTT
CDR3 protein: CASSIYRDRGEAFF

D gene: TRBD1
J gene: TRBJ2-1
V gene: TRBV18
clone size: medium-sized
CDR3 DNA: TGTGCCAGCTCAGGGACAGGGTACAATGAGCAGTTCTTC
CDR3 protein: CASSGTGYNEQFF

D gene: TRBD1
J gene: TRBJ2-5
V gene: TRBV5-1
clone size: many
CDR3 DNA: TGCGCCAGCAGCCCTAGCCGGGACAGGGGGCAAGAGACCCAGTACTTC
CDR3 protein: CASSPSRDRGQETQYF

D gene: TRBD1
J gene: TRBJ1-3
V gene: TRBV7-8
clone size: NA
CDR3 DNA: TGTGCCAGCAGCGGACAGGGGGAAAACACCATATATTTT
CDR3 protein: CASSGQGENTIYF

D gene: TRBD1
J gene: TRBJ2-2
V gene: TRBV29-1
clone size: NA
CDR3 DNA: TGCAGCATAACAACAGGGGGCACCGGGGAGCTGTTTTTT
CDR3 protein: CSITTGGTGELFF

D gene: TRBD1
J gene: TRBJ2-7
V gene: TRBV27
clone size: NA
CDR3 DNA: TGTGCCAGCAGTTCGACAGGGAGTAGCTACGAGCAGTACTTC
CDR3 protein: CASSSTGSSYEQYF

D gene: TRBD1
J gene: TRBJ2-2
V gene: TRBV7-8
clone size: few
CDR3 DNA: TGTGCCAGCAGCGGACAGGGATACACCGGGGAGCTGTTTTTT
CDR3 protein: CASSGQGYTGELFF

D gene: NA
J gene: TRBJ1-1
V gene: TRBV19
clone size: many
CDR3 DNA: TGTGCCAGTAGGGGCAGGGGTAAGGACACTGAAGCTTTCTTT
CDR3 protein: CASRGRGKDTEAFF

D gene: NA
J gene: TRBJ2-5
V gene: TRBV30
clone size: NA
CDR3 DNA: TGTGCCTGGAGGGTCCGGGGGGCGGGAGAGACCCAGTACTTC
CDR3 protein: CAWRVRGAGETQYF

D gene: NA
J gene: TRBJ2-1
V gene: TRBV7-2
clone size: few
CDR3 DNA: TGTGCCAGCAGCCCCGGGGGAATCCTGAGGGACAATGAGCAGTTCTTC
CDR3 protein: CASSPGGILRDNEQFF

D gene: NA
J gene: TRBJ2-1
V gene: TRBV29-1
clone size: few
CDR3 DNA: TGCAGCGCAAAAAGAACCTCCTACAATGAGCAGTTCTTC
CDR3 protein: CSAKRTSYNEQFF

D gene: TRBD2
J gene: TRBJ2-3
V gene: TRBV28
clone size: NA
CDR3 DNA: TGTGCCAGCAGTCCCAGCGGGGGGGAAGATACGCAGTATTTT
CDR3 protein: CASSPSGGEDTQYF

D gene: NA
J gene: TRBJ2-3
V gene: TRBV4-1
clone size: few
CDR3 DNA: TGCGCCAGCAGCCTAACAGGAGCCAGCACAGATACGCAGTATTTT
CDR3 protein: CASSLTGASTDTQYF

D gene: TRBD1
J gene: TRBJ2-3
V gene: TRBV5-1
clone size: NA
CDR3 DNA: TGCGCCAGCAGCTTGGAGCCCGGGACAGCAGCGGATACGCAGTATTTT
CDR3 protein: CASSLEPGTAADTQYF

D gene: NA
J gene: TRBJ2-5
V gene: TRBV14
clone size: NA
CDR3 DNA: TGTGCCAGCAGCCCACAACCCGAAGAGACCCAGTACTTC
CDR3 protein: CASSPQPEETQYF

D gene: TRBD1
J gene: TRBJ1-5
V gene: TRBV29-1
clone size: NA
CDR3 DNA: TGCAGCGTTTGGGACAGGGGAAACCAGCCCCAGCATTTT
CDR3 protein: CSVWDRGNQPQHF

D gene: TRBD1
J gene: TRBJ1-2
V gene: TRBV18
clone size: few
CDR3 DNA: TGTGCCAGCTCAGAGGGACAGGACTATGGCTACACCTTC
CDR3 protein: CASSEGQDYGYTF

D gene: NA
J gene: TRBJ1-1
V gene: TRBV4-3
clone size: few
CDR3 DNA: TGCGCCAGCAGCCGCAGAAATTCGAACACTGAAGCTTTCTTT
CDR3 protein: CASSRRNSNTEAFF

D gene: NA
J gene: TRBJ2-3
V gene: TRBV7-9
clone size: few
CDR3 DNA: TGTGCCAGCACCCCCGGCACAGATACGCAGTATTTT
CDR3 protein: CASTPGTDTQYF

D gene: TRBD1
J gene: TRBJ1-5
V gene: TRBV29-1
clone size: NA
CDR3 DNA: TGCAGCGTTGCCTACCCAGGGGGCGGTCAGCCCCAGCATTTT
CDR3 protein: CSVAYPGGGQPQHF

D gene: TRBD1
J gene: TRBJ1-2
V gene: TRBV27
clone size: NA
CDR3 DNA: TGTGCCAGCAGTCCCGGACAGGGCGTAGGGAACTATGGCTACACCTTC
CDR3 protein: CASSPGQGVGNYGYTF

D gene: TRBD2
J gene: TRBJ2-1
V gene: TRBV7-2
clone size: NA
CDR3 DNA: TGTGCCAGCAGCTTAGCGGTTAGCGGGAATGAGCAGTTCTTC
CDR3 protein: CASSLAVSGNEQFF

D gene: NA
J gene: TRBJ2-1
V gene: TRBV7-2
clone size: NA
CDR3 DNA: TGTGCCAGCAGCTCCGACAGGGCGGGACAGTTCTTC
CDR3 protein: CASSSDRAGQFF

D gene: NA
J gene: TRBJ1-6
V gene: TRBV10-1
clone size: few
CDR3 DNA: TGCGCCAGCCGACAGACTTATAATTCACCCCTCCACTTT
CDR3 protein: CASRQTYNSPLHF

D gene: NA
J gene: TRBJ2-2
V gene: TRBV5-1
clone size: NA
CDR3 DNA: TGCGCCAGCAGCGACACCCAGTTCGACACCGGGGAGCTGTTTTTT
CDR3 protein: CASSDTQFDTGELFF

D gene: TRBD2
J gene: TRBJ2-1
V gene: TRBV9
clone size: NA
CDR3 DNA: TGTGCCAGCAGCGTAGTGGCTAGCGGCCTCCGAGGGGATGAGCAGTTCTTC
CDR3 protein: CASSVVASGLRGDEQFF

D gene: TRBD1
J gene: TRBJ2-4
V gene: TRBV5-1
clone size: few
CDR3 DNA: TGCGCCAGCAGCAAAGACAGGGGGAACAAAAACATTCAGTACTTC
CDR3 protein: CASSKDRGNKNIQYF

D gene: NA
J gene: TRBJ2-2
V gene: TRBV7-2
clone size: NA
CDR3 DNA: TGTGCCAGCAGACTACAGGGTGGAACCACCGGGGAGCTGTTTTTT
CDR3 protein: CASRLQGGTTGELFF

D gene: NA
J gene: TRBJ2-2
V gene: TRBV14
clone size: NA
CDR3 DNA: TGTGCCAGCAGCCCTAGACAGGGAGGAACCGGGGAGCTGTTTTTT
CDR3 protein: CASSPRQGGTGELFF